This T cell receptor beta chain derives from a study of CD8 T cells in ankylosing spondylitis (dated by TCRdb to 2016 to 2017). Broadly, across the study: The study set out to find disease-linked TCR variants by profiling T cell receptor beta repertoires in ankylosing spondylitis patients and healthy donors. The full study cohort comprised 25 ankylosing spondylitis patients and some 100 healthy donors. Peripheral blood was sampled, and synovial fluid was additionally collected from ankylosing spondylitis patients. General study outcomes and caveats: The disease-linked clones had a CD8+ phenotype and were found at relatively low frequencies in peripheral blood. Some motif variants were previously reported in synovial fluid and blood of reactive arthritis patients, suggesting common disease-initiation mechanisms. The disease-linked clones were reported to be significantly enriched in matched synovial fluid samples from ankylosing spondylitis patients. A TCR beta motif of several highly homologous amino acid variants appeared characteristic of blood from ankylosing spondylitis patients.

This clonotype has a handful of counts. It has no known antigen specificity. The record has no base qualities; no much larger clone is one base away. The CDR3 numbers 14 residues from cysteine through phenylalanine. Only the CDR3 DNA stays, 42 bases, in frame from base 1. The trim is 1 base for V and 2 bases for J, with a gap of 9 bases between the germline ends. Looking up the germline V gene yields CDR1 SGHVS and CDR2 FQNEAQ. Sequencing was carried out with an Illumina HiSeq 2500. Quantitative 5'-RACE with molecular barcodes was used to prepare TCR beta libraries. Per the original workflow: A new computational method based on a probabilistic model of VDJ rearrangement was used to identify disease-linked TCR variants. TCRdb handled the public reads itself, with Q25 trimming in fastp and clone calling in MiXCR, and kept productive beta chains. Every distinct CDR3 protein forms one entry, paired with its most common genes and DNA. TCRdb, not the authors, supplied the V and J calls. In all, the sample holds some 270,000 distinct CDR3 sequences, and approximately 30% of those were seen once. The ten largest clonotypes hold approximately 4.4% of the sample.

This chain joins TRBV7-8 to TRBJ2-7; the D gene is perhaps TRBD1 or TRBD2, each of them matching over 5 bases. The specimen was blood, either unsorted or a sorted T cell fraction (not recorded which). The sequence was obtained from a male donor with ankylosing spondylitis or in good health (not recorded which). This receptor carries the CDR3 CASSLVGTAYEQYF. The nucleotide sequence is given as TGTGCCAGCAGCTTAGTAGGGACGGCCTACGAGCAGTACTTC.